This paragraph covers one T cell receptor beta chain sequence. PCR was performed a second time for roughly 6 to 12 cycles using a sample-barcoded 5' primer and a J-beta primer mix. TCRdb reanalysed the 5' RACE reads using MiXCR and keeps one entry per CDR3 protein. Here the sample spans 500,000 to 700,000 distinct CDR3 sequences, roughly 31% being singletons. Trimming cost V 8 bases and J 13 bases; bases outside gene matches: 13. Germline CDR1 is MDHEN and CDR2 is SYDVKM. The CDR3 length is 13 residues. At least 6.5 million PBMCs were isolated per sample. This sample is part of a study of blood T cells in healthy people across ages.

Material: blood. The TCR sequence derives from a woman over 75 in good health. This chain connects TRBV28 to TRBJ2-1; 8 nucleotides agree with TRBD1. The CDR3 DNA is TGTGCCAGCCCAAGTTACAGGGGGAAGGCCCAGTTCTTC. This translates into CASPSYRGKAQFF.